This record concerns one T cell receptor (beta chain) sequence. The data derive from a study of blood T cell dynamics during melanoma immunotherapy. Time point here: pre-treatment baseline. Per the germline V gene, CDR1 is MGHDK and CDR2 is SYGVNS. This CDR3 is built from 15 residues. V lost 4 bases and J lost 2; bases outside the gene matches: 2. Using immunoSEQ multiplex PCR, the repertoire was profiled, and TCRdb retains in-frame clones only, with some absent. Found here are 8,000 or so clones, 81% of them singletons; the top ten hold approximately 1%. The origin of this receptor is a human donor with melanoma. This material consisted of blood, taken from a patient treated with checkpoint blockade. The chain employs TRBV25-1 and TRBJ1-6, with 7 bases that match TRBD1. The CDR3 DNA sequence: TGTGCCAGCAGTGGACAGGGAACCTATAATTCACCCCTCCACTTT. As protein: CASSGQGTYNSPLHF.